The TCR beta chain described here comes from a study of cytomegalovirus exposure and HLA in healthy donors. General study points: Reports showed the classifier diagnosing cytomegalovirus status with high specificity and sensitivity.

Only a few counts were recorded for this clone. Its antigen remains unknown. PCR was performed using 60 Vbeta and 13 Jbeta primers. Sequencing used immunoSEQ multiplex PCR; TCRdb keeps in-frame clones, though not all of them. The sample gives approximately 240,000 clones, about 80% of which show up once; more than 0.45% is in the top ten. The sequence came from a middle-aged woman in good health and CMV-seronegative. Material: PBMCs.

As DNA, the CDR3 is TGTGCCAGCAGCTTCGGGGAATGGAACGAGCAGTACTTC. The encoded protein is CASSFGEWNEQYF. The rearrangement links TRBV7-9 to TRBJ2-7; a possible D gene is TRBD2 (5 bases). Germline assignment: CDR1 SEHNR and CDR2 FQNEAQ (reference sequence). The length of the CDR3 is 13 residues. Trimming left V 3 bases short and J 5 bases short, with 11 bases between.